This T cell receptor beta chain stems from a study of shared clonotypes between healthy human individuals. All the donors were Caucasian adults who lived in Nashville, Tennessee. Method: immunoSEQ multiplex PCR; TCRdb's copy keeps in-frame clones and lacks some. The data show about 330,000 clones, with around 72% seen just once and 10% held by the top ten. This clone was counted a single time. The antigen remains undetermined. The V segment lost 1 base and the J segment 3 bases; nucleotides outside the gene matches: 13. The germline V gene has CDR1 LGHNA and CDR2 YNFKEQ. The length of the CDR3 is 19 residues. Points from the study as a whole: Compared with memory subsets, naive subsets generally had larger estimated richness.

The chain uses TRBV4-2 and TRBJ2-1; TRBD2 matches at 9 bases. The material sequenced was memory CD4+ T cells sorted from blood. Subset in this sample: CD45RA-negative fraction. The sequence derives from a man aged 30 to 39 in good health. The CDR3 spells CASSQASRPAGGNYNEQFF. CDR3 DNA sequence: TGTGCCAGCAGCCAAGCTTCCCGCCCGGCGGGAGGGAACTACAATGAGCAGTTCTTC.